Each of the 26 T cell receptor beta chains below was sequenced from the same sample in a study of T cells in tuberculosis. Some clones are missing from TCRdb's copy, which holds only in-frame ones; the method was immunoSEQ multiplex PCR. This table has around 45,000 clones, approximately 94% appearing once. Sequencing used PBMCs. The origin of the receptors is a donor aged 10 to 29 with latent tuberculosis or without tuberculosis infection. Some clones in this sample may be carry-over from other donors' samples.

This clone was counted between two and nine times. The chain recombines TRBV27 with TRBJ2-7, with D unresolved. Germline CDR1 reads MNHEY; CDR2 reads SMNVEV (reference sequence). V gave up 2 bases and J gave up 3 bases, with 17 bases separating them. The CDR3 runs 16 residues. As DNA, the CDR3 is TGTGCCAGCAGTTTAACCCTAGGAATGTCGGTCTACGAGCAGTACTTC. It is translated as CASSLTLGMSVYEQYF.

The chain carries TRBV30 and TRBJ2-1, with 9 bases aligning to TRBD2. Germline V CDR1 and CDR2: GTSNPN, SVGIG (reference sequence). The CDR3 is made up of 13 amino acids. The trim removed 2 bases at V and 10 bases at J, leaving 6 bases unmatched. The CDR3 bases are TGTGCCTGGAGTCCAGCGGGAGGTAGGGAGCAGTTCTTC. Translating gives CAWSPAGGREQFF.

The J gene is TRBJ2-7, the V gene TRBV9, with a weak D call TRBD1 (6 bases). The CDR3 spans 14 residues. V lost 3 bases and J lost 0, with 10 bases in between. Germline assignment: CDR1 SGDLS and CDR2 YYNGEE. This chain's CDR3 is CASSDTGSSYEQYF. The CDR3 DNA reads TGTGCCAGCAGCGATACAGGGTCCTCCTACGAGCAGTACTTC.

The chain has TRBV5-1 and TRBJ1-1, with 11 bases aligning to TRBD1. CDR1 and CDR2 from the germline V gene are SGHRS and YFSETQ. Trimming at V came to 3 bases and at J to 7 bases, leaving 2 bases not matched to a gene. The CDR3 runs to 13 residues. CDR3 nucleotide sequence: TGCGCCAGCAGCTGGGACAGGGGGATTGAAGCTTTCTTT. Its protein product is CASSWDRGIEAFF.

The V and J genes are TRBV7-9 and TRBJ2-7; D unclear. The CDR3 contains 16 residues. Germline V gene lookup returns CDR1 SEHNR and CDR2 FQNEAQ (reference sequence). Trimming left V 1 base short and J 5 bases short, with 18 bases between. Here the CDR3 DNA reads TGTGCCAGCAGCTTAGTTCGTGAGGCGCCTTCAGACGAGCAGTACTTC. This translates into CASSLVREAPSDEQYF.

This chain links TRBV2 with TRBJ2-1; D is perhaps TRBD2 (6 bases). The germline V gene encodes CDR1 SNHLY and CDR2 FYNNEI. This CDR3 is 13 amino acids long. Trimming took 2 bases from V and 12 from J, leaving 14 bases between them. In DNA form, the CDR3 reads TGTGCCAGCAGTGAAATAGGGGACTTCGGGCAGTTCTTC. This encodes CASSEIGDFGQFF.

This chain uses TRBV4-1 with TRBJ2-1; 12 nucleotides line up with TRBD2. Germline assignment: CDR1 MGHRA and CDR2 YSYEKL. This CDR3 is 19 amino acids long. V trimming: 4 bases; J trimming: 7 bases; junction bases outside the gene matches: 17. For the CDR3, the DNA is TGCGCCAGCAGCCTTCTAGCGGGAGGGAGGAGTATGCGTGGGAATGAGCAGTTCTTC. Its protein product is CASSLLAGGRSMRGNEQFF.

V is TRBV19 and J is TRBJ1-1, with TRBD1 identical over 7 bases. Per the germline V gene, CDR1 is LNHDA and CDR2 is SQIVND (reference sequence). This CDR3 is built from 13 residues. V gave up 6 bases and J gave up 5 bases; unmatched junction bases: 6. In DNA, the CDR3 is TGTGCCAGTAGGCCTTACAGGGGAACTGAAGCTTTCTTT. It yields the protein CASRPYRGTEAFF.

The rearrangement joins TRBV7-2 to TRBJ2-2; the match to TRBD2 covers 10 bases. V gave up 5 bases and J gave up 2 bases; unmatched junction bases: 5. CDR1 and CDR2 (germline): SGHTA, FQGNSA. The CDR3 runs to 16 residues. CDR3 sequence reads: CASSPPSGRNTGELFF. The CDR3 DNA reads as TGTGCCAGCAGCCCCCCTAGCGGGAGAAACACCGGGGAGCTGTTTTTT.

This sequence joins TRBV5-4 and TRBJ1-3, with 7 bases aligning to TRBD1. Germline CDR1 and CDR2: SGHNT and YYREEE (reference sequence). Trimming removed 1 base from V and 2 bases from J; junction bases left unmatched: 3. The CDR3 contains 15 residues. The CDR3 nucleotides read TGTGCCAGCAGCTTGACAGGGGACCCTGGAAACACCATATATTTT. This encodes CASSLTGDPGNTIYF.

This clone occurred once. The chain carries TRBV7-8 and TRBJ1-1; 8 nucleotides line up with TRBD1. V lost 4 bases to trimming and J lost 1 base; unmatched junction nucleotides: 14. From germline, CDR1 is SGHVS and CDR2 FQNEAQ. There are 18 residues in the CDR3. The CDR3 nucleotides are TGTGCCAGCAGCTCTCTAATCAGGGGGCCTTTCGGGAACACTGAAGCTTTCTTT. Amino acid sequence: CASSSLIRGPFGNTEAFF. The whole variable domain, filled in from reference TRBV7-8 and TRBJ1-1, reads GAGVSQSPRYKVAKRGQDVALRCDPISGHVSLFWYQQALGQGPEFLTYFQNEAQLDKSGLPSDRFFAERPEGSVSTLKIQRTQQEDSAVYLCASSSLIRGPFGNTEAFFGQGTRLTVV.

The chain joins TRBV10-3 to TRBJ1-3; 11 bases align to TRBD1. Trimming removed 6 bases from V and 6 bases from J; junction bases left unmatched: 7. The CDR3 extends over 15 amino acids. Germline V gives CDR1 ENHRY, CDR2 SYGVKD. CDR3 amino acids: CAISSGQGDVNTIYF. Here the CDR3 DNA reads TGTGCCATCAGCTCGGGACAGGGGGACGTAAACACCATATATTTT.

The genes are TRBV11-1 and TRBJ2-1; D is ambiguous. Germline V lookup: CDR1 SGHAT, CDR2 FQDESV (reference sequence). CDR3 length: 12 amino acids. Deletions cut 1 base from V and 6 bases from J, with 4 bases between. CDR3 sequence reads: CASSLGVNEQFF. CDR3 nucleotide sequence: TGTGCCAGCAGCTTAGGAGTCAATGAGCAGTTCTTC.

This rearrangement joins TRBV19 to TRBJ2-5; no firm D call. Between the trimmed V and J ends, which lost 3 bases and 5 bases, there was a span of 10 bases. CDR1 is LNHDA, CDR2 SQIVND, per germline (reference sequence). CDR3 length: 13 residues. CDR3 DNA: TGTGCCAGTAGTATGAGGCCTCAGGAGACCCAGTACTTC. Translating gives CASSMRPQETQYF.

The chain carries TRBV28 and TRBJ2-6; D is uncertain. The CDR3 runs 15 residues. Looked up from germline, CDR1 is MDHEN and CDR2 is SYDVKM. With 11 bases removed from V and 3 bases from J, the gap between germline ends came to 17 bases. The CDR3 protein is CALIPGTRGANVLTF. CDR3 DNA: TGTGCCCTGATTCCGGGTACCCGTGGGGCCAACGTCCTGACTTTC.

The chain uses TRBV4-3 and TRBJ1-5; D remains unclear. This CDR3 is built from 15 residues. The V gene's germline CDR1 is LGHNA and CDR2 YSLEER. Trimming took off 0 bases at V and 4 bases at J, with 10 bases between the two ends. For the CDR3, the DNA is TGCGCCAGCAGCCAAGATCGGAGCTTAAATCAGCCCCAGCATTTT. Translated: CASSQDRSLNQPQHF.

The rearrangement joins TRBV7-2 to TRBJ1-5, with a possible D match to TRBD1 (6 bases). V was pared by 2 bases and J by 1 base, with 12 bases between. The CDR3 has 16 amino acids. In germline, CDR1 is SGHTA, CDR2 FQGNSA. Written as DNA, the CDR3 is TGTGCCAGCAGCTTAATAGGGGGTCGGAGCAATCAGCCCCAGCATTTT. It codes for CASSLIGGRSNQPQHF.

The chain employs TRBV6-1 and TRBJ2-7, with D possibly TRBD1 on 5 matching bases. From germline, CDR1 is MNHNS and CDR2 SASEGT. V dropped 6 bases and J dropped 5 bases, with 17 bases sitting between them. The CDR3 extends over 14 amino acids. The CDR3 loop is CASSPSFGAHEQYF. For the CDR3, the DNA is TGTGCCAGCAGCCCCTCCTTTGGGGCACACGAGCAGTACTTC.

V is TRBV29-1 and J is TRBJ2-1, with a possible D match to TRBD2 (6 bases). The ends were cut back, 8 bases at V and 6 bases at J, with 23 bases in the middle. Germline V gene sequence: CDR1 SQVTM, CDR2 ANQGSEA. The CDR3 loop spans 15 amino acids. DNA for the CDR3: TGCAGCAGCGTTGGGTCGGCGGGATCGGGCAATGAGCAGTTCTTC. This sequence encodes CSSVGSAGSGNEQFF.

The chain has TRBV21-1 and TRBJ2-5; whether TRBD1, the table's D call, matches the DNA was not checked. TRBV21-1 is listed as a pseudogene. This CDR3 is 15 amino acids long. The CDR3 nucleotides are TGTGCCAGCAGCAAAGGATCGGGCAGGGGTGAGACCCAGTACTTC. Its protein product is CASSKGSGRGETQYF.

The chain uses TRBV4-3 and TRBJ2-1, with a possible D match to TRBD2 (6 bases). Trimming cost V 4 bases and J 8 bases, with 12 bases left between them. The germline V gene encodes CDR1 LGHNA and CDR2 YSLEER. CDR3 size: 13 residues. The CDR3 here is CASSRLVGDEQFF. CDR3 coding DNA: TGCGCCAGCAGCCGACTAGTTGGGGATGAGCAGTTCTTC.

CDR3 nucleotides: TGTGCCAGCAGCCAAGATCTGTCCTATGGCTACACCTTC. Residues: CASSQDLSYGYTF. The V and J genes are TRBV14 and TRBJ1-2; no definite D call. Trimming left V 0 bases short and J 4 bases short, with 6 bases between. The germline V gene encodes CDR1 SGHDN and CDR2 FVKESK. The CDR3 consists of 13 residues.

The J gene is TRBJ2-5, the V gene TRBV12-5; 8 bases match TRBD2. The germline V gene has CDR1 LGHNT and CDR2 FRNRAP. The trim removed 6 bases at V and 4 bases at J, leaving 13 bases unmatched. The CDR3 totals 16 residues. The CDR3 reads CASGPDSGRIGETQYF. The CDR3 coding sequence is TGTGCTAGTGGCCCTGACAGCGGGAGAATCGGAGAGACCCAGTACTTC.

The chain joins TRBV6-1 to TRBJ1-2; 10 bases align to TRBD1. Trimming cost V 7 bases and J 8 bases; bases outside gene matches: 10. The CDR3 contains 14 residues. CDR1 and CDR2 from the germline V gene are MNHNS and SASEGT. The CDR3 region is CASTPGQGYGGYTF. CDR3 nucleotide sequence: TGTGCCAGCACCCCGGGACAGGGGTATGGGGGCTACACCTTC.

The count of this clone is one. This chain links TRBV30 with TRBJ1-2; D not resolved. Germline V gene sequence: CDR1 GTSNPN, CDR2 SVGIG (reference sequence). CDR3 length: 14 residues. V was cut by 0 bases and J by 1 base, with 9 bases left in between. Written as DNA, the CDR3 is TGTGCCTGGAGTGTATACCGAGTTAACTATGGCTACACCTTC. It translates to CAWSVYRVNYGYTF.

In DNA form, the CDR3 reads TGTGCCAGCCTGGGCCCAGCCAACGAGCAGTACTTC. Protein sequence: CASLGPANEQYF. The chain has TRBV6-1 and TRBJ2-7; D gene uncertain. Germline CDR1 reads MNHNS; CDR2 reads SASEGT. The CDR3 extends over 12 amino acids. Trimming left V 8 bases short and J 5 bases short, with 13 bases between.